A selection of T cell receptor beta chains follows, all from one sample in a study of metastatic and nonmetastatic thyroid tumors. TCRdb called clones again from the PCR reads with MiXCR. The profile covers some 25,000 clones, with around 14% appearing a single time and approximately 3.4% taken by the ten largest. Sequenced material: blood. These receptors were obtained from a female donor with papillary thyroid cancer or a benign thyroid nodule (not recorded which). Some clones in this sample may be carry-over from other donors' samples. Both conserved end residues are part of each CDR3. A D gene is named only where the DNA matches it firmly. Only some rows state a clone size, as once, few, many or a class for expanded clones.

D,V,size,J,CDR3,DNA
TRBD2,TRBV6-1,many,TRBJ2-1,CASTLVAGARGEQFF,TGTGCCAGCACCCTTGTAGCGGGAGCTCGGGGTGAGCAGTTCTTC
TRBD1,TRBV6-1,many,TRBJ1-1,CASSEVRGSNTEAFF,TGTGCCAGCAGTGAAGTCAGGGGGTCGAACACTGAAGCTTTCTTT
-,TRBV6-5,many,TRBJ2-3,CASSYGTPATQYF,TGTGCCAGCAGTTACGGGACTCCAGCTACGCAGTATTTT
TRBD1,TRBV5-5,many,TRBJ1-5,CASSLTGGQPQHF,TGTGCCAGCAGCCTGACAGGGGGTCAGCCCCAGCATTTT
TRBD2,TRBV7-9,many,TRBJ2-1,CASSLTSASYNEQFF,TGTGCCAGCAGCCTGACTAGCGCCTCCTACAATGAGCAGTTCTTC
-,TRBV4-1,medium-sized,TRBJ1-4,CASSQANLGFTNEKLFF,TGCGCCAGCAGCCAAGCGAACCTCGGATTCACTAATGAAAAACTGTTTTTT
TRBD2,TRBV5-8,many,TRBJ2-1,CASSPRAGGRNDEQFF,TGTGCCAGCAGCCCTCGGGCGGGAGGGCGAAACGATGAGCAGTTCTTC
-,TRBV6-2/TRBV6-3,many,TRBJ1-5,CASTRGGKQPQHF,TGTGCCAGCACTCGGGGGGGAAAGCAGCCCCAGCATTTT
-,TRBV10-3,few,TRBJ2-3,CAIGGATSTDTQYF,TGTGCCATCGGGGGAGCGACTAGCACAGATACGCAGTATTTT
-,TRBV7-3,many,TRBJ1-2,CASSLTAAVGANYGYTF,TGTGCCAGCAGCTTAACCGCCGCAGTCGGCGCTAACTATGGCTACACCTTC
TRBD1,TRBV6-1,many,TRBJ1-2,CASSKTGANYGYTF,TGTGCCAGCAGTAAGACAGGGGCTAACTATGGCTACACCTTC
-,TRBV10-1,-,TRBJ2-3,CASSEKVWTSTDTQYF,TGCGCCAGCAGTGAGAAGGTCTGGACAAGCACAGATACGCAGTATTTT
-,TRBV12-3/TRBV12-4,many,TRBJ2-2,CASSFGNTGELFF,TGTGCCAGCAGTTTCGGGAACACCGGGGAGCTGTTTTTT
-,TRBV19,-,TRBJ1-1,CASSIDPAGWNTEAFF,TGCGCCAGTAGTATAGACCCAGCAGGGTGGAATACTGAAGCTTTCTTT
-,TRBV11-2,many,TRBJ2-4,CASSSVIPRGKNIQYF,TGTGCCAGCAGCTCCGTCATCCCACGAGGCAAAAACATTCAGTACTTC
-,TRBV20-1,medium-sized,TRBJ2-1,CSAREMGQDYNEQFF,TGCAGTGCTAGAGAGATGGGGCAGGACTACAATGAGCAGTTCTTC
-,TRBV7-6,many,TRBJ2-3,CASSFKAGTDTQYF,TGTGCCAGCAGCTTTAAAGCGGGCACAGATACGCAGTATTTT
-,TRBV20-1,medium-sized,TRBJ1-2,CSARDRGGNEGYTF,TGCAGTGCTAGAGATCGGGGAGGGAATGAGGGCTACACCTTC
-,TRBV3-1,many,TRBJ1-1,CASSQSWGGLGTEAFF,TGTGCCAGCAGCCAATCTTGGGGGGGGCTGGGCACTGAAGCTTTCTTT
-,TRBV12-3/TRBV12-4,many,TRBJ2-1,CASSTRGSSYNEQFF,TGTGCCAGCAGTACACGGGGGAGCTCCTACAATGAGCAGTTCTTC
TRBD1,TRBV19,-,TRBJ2-7,CASSIKADRYEQYF,TGTGCCAGTAGTATAAAAGCGGACAGGTACGAGCAGTACTTC
TRBD1,TRBV11-1,-,TRBJ1-6,CASSLGQGPKISPLHF,TGTGCCAGCAGCTTGGGACAGGGGCCAAAAATTTCACCCCTCCACTTT
-,TRBV4-3,-,TRBJ2-7,CASSLVAGPKYEQYF,TGCGCCAGCAGCCTGGTTGCCGGCCCAAAATACGAGCAGTACTTC
-,TRBV19,many,TRBJ2-7,CASSQMGPPYEQYF,TGTGCCAGTAGTCAAATGGGACCCCCCTACGAGCAGTACTTC
-,TRBV9,many,TRBJ1-1,CASSGAIGNTEAFF,TGTGCCAGCAGCGGAGCGATTGGTAACACTGAAGCTTTCTTT
-,TRBV6-1,many,TRBJ2-2,CASSQSSIGELFF,TGTGCCAGCAGCCAATCTAGTATCGGGGAGCTGTTTTTT
-,TRBV7-9,many,TRBJ2-1,CASSAGTQKNNEQFF,TGTGCCAGCAGCGCCGGGACACAGAAGAACAATGAGCAGTTCTTC
-,TRBV7-9,many,TRBJ1-3,CASSLGNTIYF,TGTGCCAGCAGCCTAGGAAACACCATATATTTT
TRBD2,TRBV11-2,many,TRBJ2-5,CASSRTSGIETQYF,TGTGCCAGCAGTCGGACTAGCGGGATAGAGACCCAGTACTTC
TRBD1,TRBV2,many,TRBJ2-4,CASTFLRDRGPKNIQYF,TGTGCCAGCACTTTCCTCCGGGACAGGGGGCCCAAAAACATTCAGTACTTC
TRBD2,TRBV11-1,many,TRBJ2-2,CASSSPASGSVGELFF,TGTGCCAGCAGCTCCCCAGCTAGCGGGAGCGTCGGGGAGCTGTTTTTT
-,TRBV27,many,TRBJ2-1,CASSFRMGDEQFF,TGCGCCAGCAGTTTCCGGATGGGGGATGAGCAGTTCTTC
TRBD2,TRBV20-1,many,TRBJ2-1,CSAPPRTSSYNEQFF,TGCAGTGCTCCTCCCCGGACTAGCTCCTACAATGAGCAGTTCTTC
TRBD1,TRBV10-3,many,TRBJ2-1,CAISEEQGSSYNEQFF,TGTGCCATCAGTGAGGAACAGGGGAGCTCCTACAATGAGCAGTTCTTC
-,TRBV4-3,many,TRBJ1-2,CASSQEGGEVFYGYTF,TGCGCCAGCAGCCAAGAAGGGGGGGAAGTGTTTTATGGCTACACCTTC
TRBD2,TRBV20-1,many,TRBJ2-2,CSARSQRWGLAGGRNTGELFF,TGCAGTGCTAGATCCCAAAGATGGGGACTAGCGGGAGGGCGGAACACCGGGGAGCTGTTTTTT
-,TRBV27,many,TRBJ1-2,CASSFSTVQGGYTF,TGTGCCAGCAGTTTTTCGACAGTTCAAGGAGGCTACACCTTC
TRBD1,TRBV15,many,TRBJ2-7,CATSRVQGSSYEQYF,TGTGCCACCAGCAGAGTACAGGGGAGCTCCTACGAGCAGTACTTC
TRBD2,TRBV5-1,many,TRBJ2-1,CASSSEAGGLRNEQFF,TGCGCCAGCAGCTCGGAAGCGGGAGGGCTTAGGAATGAGCAGTTCTTC
-,TRBV2,many,TRBJ1-4,CASSIGAEKLFF,TGTGCCAGCAGTATCGGAGCCGAAAAACTGTTTTTT
-,TRBV4-1,many,TRBJ2-1,CASSQVIRAFSGSSYNEQFF,TGCGCCAGCAGCCAAGTTATCAGGGCTTTTTCAGGCAGCTCCTACAATGAGCAGTTCTTC
-,TRBV7-8,-,TRBJ1-1,CASSRVRSMGSTEAFF,TGTGCCAGCAGCCGCGTCCGTAGCATGGGGAGCACTGAAGCTTTCTTT
TRBD2,TRBV25-1,many,TRBJ2-1,CASSAHGRARPEQFF,TGTGCCAGCAGTGCCCACGGGAGGGCCCGCCCTGAGCAGTTCTTC
-,TRBV6-5,many,TRBJ2-1,CASSYDYARATEQFF,TGTGCCAGCAGTTATGACTATGCCAGGGCAACTGAGCAGTTCTTC
TRBD1,TRBV20-1,-,TRBJ1-3,CSASNRDRVSSGNTIYF,TGCAGTGCTTCAAACCGGGACAGGGTTTCGTCTGGAAACACCATATATTTT
-,TRBV11-2,-,TRBJ1-2,CASSFEGTNGYTF,TGTGCCAGCAGCTTCGAAGGGACCAATGGCTACACCTTC
-,TRBV20-1,-,TRBJ1-2,CSANLRPTNYGYTF,TGCAGTGCTAACCTTCGACCGACTAACTATGGCTACACCTTC
TRBD1,TRBV18,many,TRBJ1-6,CASSRQGTNSPLHF,TGTGCCAGCTCCCGACAGGGAACTAATTCACCCCTCCACTTT
TRBD1,TRBV2,many,TRBJ1-2,CASSDDRTGAGTDGYTF,TGTGCCAGCAGTGACGATCGGACAGGGGCCGGCACTGATGGCTACACCTTC
-,TRBV9,many,TRBJ2-1,CASSVQGDNEQFF,TGTGCCAGCAGCGTACAAGGGGACAATGAGCAGTTCTTC
-,TRBV20-1,many,TRBJ2-1,CSASNSRKGTFYNEQFF,TGCAGTGCTAGTAATTCTCGTAAGGGGACTTTCTACAATGAGCAGTTCTTC
-,TRBV20-1,many,TRBJ1-1,CSASRHRAMNTEAFF,TGCAGTGCTAGCCGCCACAGGGCGATGAACACTGAAGCTTTCTTT
-,TRBV30,many,TRBJ2-5,CAWSLLATAQYF,TGTGCCTGGAGTCTACTAGCCACTGCCCAGTACTTC
TRBD2,TRBV11-1,-,TRBJ2-1,CASRHGTSGTNEQFF,TGTGCCAGCAGACACGGGACTAGCGGGACCAACGAGCAGTTCTTC
TRBD1,TRBV7-3,many,TRBJ2-4,CASSLAGGMGIQYF,TGTGCCAGCAGCTTGGCAGGGGGCATGGGCATTCAGTACTTC
TRBD2,TRBV24-1,many,TRBJ2-3,CATSPLGTSGSQYF,TGTGCCACCAGCCCACTCGGGACTAGCGGGAGTCAGTATTTT
-,TRBV6-1,many,TRBJ1-5,CASSVRRVGASNQPQHF,TGTGCCAGCAGTGTGAGGAGGGTTGGAGCTAGCAATCAGCCCCAGCATTTT